This T cell receptor beta chain originates from a study of sequential checkpoint blockade in melanoma (dated by TCRdb to between 2019 and 2020). Study-wide context: Using 1:1 randomization, the trial assigned patients either to first-line nivolumab followed by ipilimumab (arm A) or to ipilimumab followed by nivolumab (arm B). Both trial sequences were followed by maintenance nivolumab. Overall results and qualifications from the work: Larger, independent patient cohorts are needed to validate the response-prediction model that combines TCR metrics and mutation burden.

About this clone itself: Its antigen remains unidentified. Base qualities are missing; no much larger clone stands one base away.

What this sample's treatment or condition label stands for: randomized to nivolumab then ipilimumab (arm A) or the reverse (arm B). None of the patients in the trial had previously been given DNA-damaging chemotherapy. Live CD3+CD8+ cells negative for CD19 and CD56 were sorted from thawed PBMCs on a FACS Aria II flow cytometer. Samples were obtained from patients with melanoma enrolled in CheckMate 064, a randomized, open-label phase II trial of sequential checkpoint blockade. Peripheral blood mononuclear cells were collected by leukapheresis, purified with Ficoll-Paque, and frozen in human serum with roughly 9.9% DMSO. Immediately after sorting, the purity of sorted blood CD3+CD8+ cells was verified to be >95%, after which DNA was extracted. Looking up the germline V gene yields CDR1 SGHVS and CDR2 FQNEAQ. The cysteine opens and the phenylalanine closes a CDR3 of 14 amino acids. The read is trimmed to its CDR3 DNA, 42 bases read in frame from base 1. V is cut by 4 bases and J by 4 bases, and the space between the germline ends is 13 bases.

The immunoSEQ Assay was used to immunosequence TCRbeta CDR3 regions from genomic DNA. Prior to high-throughput sequencing, genomic DNA was amplified by bias-controlled multiplex PCR. The paper's data handling went like this. To quantify the absolute abundance of each unique TCRbeta CDR3 region, the sequences were collapsed and filtered. Clonality, defined as 1 minus Pielou's evenness, was calculated using productive rearrangements only. A previously published method was used to identify clones whose frequencies were significantly greater in on-treatment samples than in baseline samples. TCRdb took over this immuneACCESS table, retaining in-frame rearrangements with V and J assigned. Such tables are incomplete; in checked studies, under half of the missing clones stem from an unresolved V gene, and the remainder is unexplained. The V and J calls and clone size were taken over from that table, and D and trimming were inferred from the DNA. The sample contains fewer than 35,000 clones, 86% of them found a single time. 22% of the sample comes from the top ten.

The receptor chain draws on TRBV7-8 and TRBJ1-2, and perhaps TRBD1 as D gene, on 5 matching bases. Sequenced here: CD8+ T cells sorted from blood (inferred from file names), sampled from a patient given nivolumab and ipilimumab in sequence. The sequence was collected from a human donor with melanoma. CDR3 region: CASSSFHGGYGYTF. The base sequence is TGTGCCAGCAGCTCCTTTCACGGGGGCTATGGCTACACCTTC. This CDR3, with the reference TRBV7-8 and TRBJ1-2 proteins standing in past its ends, gives the full variable domain GAGVSQSPRYKVAKRGQDVALRCDPISGHVSLFWYQQALGQGPEFLTYFQNEAQLDKSGLPSDRFFAERPEGSVSTLKIQRTQQEDSAVYLCASSSFHGGYGYTFGSGTRLTVV.